A single sample gave rise to the 30 T cell receptor beta chains below, sequenced in a study of blood T cell repertoires in COVID-19. Method: immunoSEQ multiplex PCR; TCRdb's copy keeps in-frame clones and lacks some. The profile shows 200,000 to 250,000 clones, 80% to 85% of them singletons. Sequencing input: peripheral blood. All receptors come from a woman older than 75 with COVID-19, enrolled during active disease.

This chain joins TRBV4-2 and TRBJ2-3; D perhaps matches TRBD2 (5 bases). Trimming stripped 1 base from V and 4 bases from J, with 12 bases between. The CDR3 contains 15 residues. Germline values: CDR1 LGHNA, CDR2 YNFKEQ. CDR3 sequence reads: CASSQVRGSADTQYF. CDR3 DNA sequence: TGTGCCAGCAGCCAAGTCCGGGGTTCCGCAGATACGCAGTATTTT.

The chain is built from TRBV6-2 or TRBV6-3 and TRBJ2-2; weak D call: TRBD2 (5 bases). This CDR3 has 15 residues. V was cut by 2 bases and J by 3 bases, with 10 bases left in between. Looked up from germline, CDR1 is MNHEY and CDR2 is SVGEGT. CDR3 in amino acids: CASSYDYRDTGELFF. CDR3 nucleotide sequence: TGTGCCAGCAGTTACGACTATCGGGACACCGGGGAGCTGTTTTTT.

This clone was detected once. This sequence joins TRBV5-4 and TRBJ1-2; 7 bases match TRBD1. Germline CDR1 is SGHNT and CDR2 is YYREEE (reference sequence). The trim removed 4 bases at V and 4 bases at J, leaving 4 bases unmatched. CDR3 length: 13 residues. CDR3 nucleotide sequence: TGTGCCAGCAGCCTAGACAGGGCCTATGGCTACACCTTC. It translates to CASSLDRAYGYTF.

The gene calls are TRBV2 and TRBJ2-7; 13 nucleotides align to TRBD2. The junction had 4 bases not matched to a gene; V was cut back by 5 bases and J by 0 bases. Per the germline V gene, CDR1 is SNHLY and CDR2 is FYNNEI. This CDR3 has 16 residues. The CDR3 DNA reads as TGTGCCAGCAGTAGACTAGCGGGGGGAAGCTCCTACGAGCAGTACTTC. Protein product: CASSRLAGGSSYEQYF.

Only one count was recorded for this clone. The chain carries TRBV2 and TRBJ1-2, with D tentatively TRBD1 (5 bases). Germline loops: CDR1 SNHLY, CDR2 FYNNEI. Trimming removed 6 bases from V and 8 bases from J, with 19 bases in between. The CDR3 has 14 amino acids. The CDR3 loop reads CASRAEGQVAGYTF. Here the CDR3 DNA reads TGTGCCAGCAGGGCGGAGGGGCAGGTAGCCGGCTACACCTTC.

The sample holds a few counts of this clone. This chain joins TRBV4-1 and TRBJ1-1; 7 positions match TRBD1. The CDR3 spans 18 residues. Trimming removed 6 bases from V and 1 base from J; junction bases left unmatched: 17. Germline CDR1 and CDR2: MGHRA and YSYEKL. The DNA for the CDR3 is TGCGCCAGCAGAAGAAGTGCCGGGACAGTTGTAGAGAACACTGAAGCTTTCTTT. Translation gives CASRRSAGTVVENTEAFF.

V usage is TRBV7-8 and J usage is TRBJ2-3; possibly TRBD1 for D (5 bases). The CDR3 spans 16 residues. CDR1 and CDR2 from the germline V gene are SGHVS and FQNEAQ. Trimming cost V 3 bases and J 0 bases, with 13 bases left between them. CDR3 DNA: TGTGCCAGCAGCTTCCCTACAGGAGTTAGCACAGATACGCAGTATTTT. Translated, it gives CASSFPTGVSTDTQYF.

In the case of this clone: This CDR3 fails to terminate in the conserved phenylalanine or tryptophan, so it likely reflects a read error. Because the CDR3's place on the DNA is in doubt, the DNA is left out and the CDR3 is given as listed by TCRdb. This chain uses TRBV6-4 with TRBJ1-2. The CDR3 is made up of 11 amino acids, end residues included. Germline V CDR1 and CDR2: MRHNA, SNTAGT. The chain's CDR3 is CASSSGEPLVD.

As concerns this clone: The sample contains more than one DNA sequence encoding this CDR3. The chain has TRBV6-5 and TRBJ1-5; a possible D gene is TRBD1 (5 bases). Germline CDR1 and CDR2: MNHEY and SVGAGI. The CDR3 sequence is 14 residues long. V was clipped by 4 bases and J by 4 bases, with 11 bases between them. The CDR3 protein is CASSSGGLNQPQHF. In DNA form, the CDR3 reads TGTGCCAGCAGTTCGGGGGGACTTAATCAGCCCCAGCATTTT.

CDR3 in amino acids: CASSLIGTRDYYEQYF. The CDR3 nucleotides read TGCGCCAGCAGCTTGATCGGGACTAGAGACTACTACGAGCAGTACTTC. This chain joins TRBV5-1 and TRBJ2-7; 8 nucleotides agree with TRBD2. J was trimmed by 3 bases and V by 1 base; bases with no gene match: 9. Germline V gene data show CDR1 as SGHRS and CDR2 as YFSETQ. CDR3 size: 16 residues. Using reference TRBV5-1 and TRBJ2-7 for the parts outside the CDR3, the full variable domain is KAGVTQTPRYLIKTRGQQVTLSCSPISGHRSVSWYQQTPGQGLQFLFEYFSETQRNKGNFPGRFSGRQFSNSRSEMNVSTLELGDSALYLCASSLIGTRDYYEQYFGPGTRLTVT.

This clone appeared a few times. The chain recombines TRBV7-2 with TRBJ2-7; D is perhaps TRBD2 (6 bases). The CDR3 is 14 residues long. CDR1 and CDR2 (germline): SGHTA, FQGNSA. Trimming took 0 bases from V and 6 from J, leaving 12 bases between them. CDR3 DNA sequence: TGTGCCAGCAGCTTAGCGCGCCTAGCGTCCGAGCAGTACTTC. It translates to CASSLARLASEQYF.

The chain combines TRBV30 with TRBJ2-2; possible D gene TRBD2, 5 bases. Per the germline V gene, CDR1 is GTSNPN and CDR2 is SVGIG (reference sequence). The CDR3 covers 14 residues. Trimming removed 1 base from V and 6 bases from J, with 12 bases in between. The CDR3 nucleotides read TGTGCCTGGAGTGAATACGGGGTCGCCGGGGAGCTGTTTTTT. It yields the protein CAWSEYGVAGELFF.

The V and J genes are TRBV6-5 and TRBJ1-1, with TRBD1 matching over 10 bases. Germline V CDR1 and CDR2: MNHEY, SVGAGI. The CDR3 totals 13 residues. V shed 6 bases and J 6 bases; nucleotides not matched to a gene: 4. The CDR3 sequence: CASRQDRGSEAFF. The CDR3, as DNA: TGTGCCAGCAGACAGGACAGGGGGTCTGAAGCTTTCTTT.

This clone was observed a handful of times. V is TRBV4-3 and J is TRBJ1-1, with 8 bases matching TRBD1. Germline-derived CDR1 and CDR2 are LGHNA and YSLEER. Trimming removed 4 bases from V and 5 bases from J; junction bases left unmatched: 3. The CDR3 has 13 residues. CDR3 sequence (DNA): TGCGCCAGCAGCCTAACAGGGGGGACTGAAGCTTTCTTT. It is translated as CASSLTGGTEAFF.

The V call is TRBV18, the J call TRBJ1-1; D might be TRBD1 (6 bases). V shed 4 bases and J shed 3 bases, with 18 bases lying between them. CDR1 KGHSH and CDR2 LQKENI come from the germline V gene. CDR3 length: 16 residues. CDR3 amino acids: CASSLSSGAGDTEAFF. The CDR3 DNA is TGTGCCAGCTCACTGTCGAGTGGGGCAGGGGACACTGAAGCTTTCTTT.

V usage is TRBV7-2 and J usage is TRBJ2-7; the match to TRBD2 covers 7 bases. V lost 2 bases, J lost 5 bases, and 0 bases stayed unmatched. The CDR3 length is 12 residues. Germline-derived CDR1 and CDR2 are SGHTA and FQGNSA. CDR3 coding DNA: TGTGCCAGCAGCTTAAGCGGGGACGAGCAGTACTTC. Translating it yields CASSLSGDEQYF.

This chain links TRBV2 with TRBJ1-2, with D unresolved. CDR3 size: 10 residues. V lost 9 bases and J lost 8, with 10 bases in between. Germline values: CDR1 SNHLY, CDR2 FYNNEI. The CDR3 DNA reads as TGTGCCAGTTTCCTTCGGGGCTACACCTTC. Encoded protein: CASFLRGYTF.

The chain is built from TRBV3-1 (or the pseudogene TRBV3-2) and TRBJ1-5; 7 bases are a match to TRBD1. This CDR3 contains 17 residues. The ends lost 1 base at V and 3 bases at J; junction bases unmatched: 9. CDR1 is LGHDT and CDR2 is YNNKEL in the germline V gene (reference sequence). The chain's CDR3 is CASSQVAQTGYNQPQHF. CDR3 coding DNA: TGTGCCAGCAGCCAAGTAGCCCAGACAGGGTACAATCAGCCCCAGCATTTT.

The V call is TRBV5-1, the J call TRBJ2-5; no reliable D call. The germline V gene encodes CDR1 SGHRS and CDR2 YFSETQ. The germline V and J ends were trimmed by 0 bases and 7 bases, with 13 bases remaining between them. This CDR3 spans 14 amino acids. The CDR3 protein is CASSLDLAMVTQYF. For the CDR3, the DNA is TGCGCCAGCAGCTTGGACCTCGCGATGGTGACCCAGTACTTC.

The rearrangement joins TRBV5-5 to TRBJ1-1; D unclear. The CDR3 is 13 residues long. Germline values: CDR1 SGHKS, CDR2 YYEKEE (reference sequence). With 4 bases removed from V and 4 bases from J, the gap between germline ends came to 11 bases. The CDR3 is CASSLTAFTEAFF. The CDR3 DNA is TGTGCCAGCAGCCTAACCGCATTCACTGAAGCTTTCTTT.

The V and J genes are TRBV11-3 and TRBJ2-2; TRBD2 is a possible D gene (5 bases). CDR3 size: 14 residues. The germline V and J ends were trimmed by 4 bases and 6 bases, with 12 bases remaining between them. Germline V gives CDR1 SGHNT, CDR2 YENEEA. The chain's CDR3 is CASSSTSPAGELFF. The DNA for the CDR3 is TGTGCCAGCAGCTCCACTAGTCCCGCCGGGGAGCTGTTTTTT.

The CDR3 here is CSVGRESYEQYF. CDR3 nucleotide sequence: TGCAGCGTTGGGAGGGAGTCATACGAGCAGTACTTC. The chain recombines TRBV29-1 with TRBJ2-7; possible D gene TRBD2, 6 bases. The CDR3 is 12 amino acids. V lost 4 bases and J 4 bases, leaving 11 bases between the germline ends. The V gene's germline CDR1 is SQVTM and CDR2 ANQGSEA.

Details on this clone: Other DNA sequences in the sample encode the same CDR3. The V and J genes are TRBV19 and TRBJ1-3, with unresolved D. Germline values: CDR1 LNHDA, CDR2 SQIVND (reference sequence). V was cut by 4 bases and J by 2 bases, with 6 bases left in between. The CDR3 is 13 amino acids. DNA of the CDR3: TGTGCCAGTAGTAGAGGGCCTGGAAACACCATATATTTT. Residues: CASSRGPGNTIYF.

CDR3 in amino acids: CASSLGRTGDEQYF. In DNA form, the CDR3 reads TGCGCCAGCAGCCTCGGGAGGACAGGGGATGAGCAGTACTTC. This chain joins TRBV4-3 and TRBJ2-7; 9 positions agree with TRBD1. Unmatched junction bases numbered 8, after V lost 4 bases and J lost 7 bases. Looked up from germline, CDR1 is LGHNA and CDR2 is YSLEER. This CDR3 spans 14 amino acids.

The chain links TRBV18 to TRBJ2-5; D unresolved. Germline V gene lookup returns CDR1 KGHSH and CDR2 LQKENI. This CDR3 region has 13 residues. The V gene lost 6 bases and the J gene lost 4 bases, with 12 bases spanning the gap. The CDR3 region is CASSQTLSETQYF. CDR3 in DNA: TGTGCCAGCTCCCAGACTCTGTCAGAGACCCAGTACTTC.

This clone occurred a few times. The chain links TRBV7-9 to TRBJ1-6; TRBD1 matches at 10 bases. From germline, CDR1 is SEHNR and CDR2 FQNEAQ (reference sequence). This CDR3 is 18 amino acids long. V trimming: 1 base; J trimming: 7 bases; junction bases outside the gene matches: 10. The CDR3 nucleotides are TGTGCCAGCAGCTTAGGACAGGGGGCATTCTCGGCCAATTCACCCCTCCACTTT. Its translation: CASSLGQGAFSANSPLHF.

This clone was found many times. The V gene is TRBV4-1, the J gene TRBJ1-3; 7 bases agree with TRBD1. There are 17 residues in the CDR3. The V segment lost 4 bases and the J segment 1 base; nucleotides outside the gene matches: 10. Germline V gives CDR1 MGHRA, CDR2 YSYEKL. CDR3 in DNA: TGCGCCAGCAGCCCACTGCCGACAGGGCAGTCTGGAAACACCATATATTTT. It specifies CASSPLPTGQSGNTIYF.

This chain joins TRBV11-2 and TRBJ2-5, with 8 bases matching TRBD1. The germline V gene encodes CDR1 SGHAT and CDR2 FQNNGV. This CDR3 has 13 residues. V dropped 4 bases and J dropped 3; count of bases not matched to a gene: 1. CDR3 nucleotide sequence: TGTGCCAGCAGCTCGGACAGGGAAGAGACCCAGTACTTC. Translation gives CASSSDREETQYF.

V gene TRBV10-3 combines with J gene TRBJ1-4; TRBD1 agrees at 8 bases. The germline CDR1 and CDR2 sequences are ENHRY and SYGVKD. V lost 3 bases, J lost 8 bases, and 8 bases stayed unmatched. This CDR3 contains 15 residues. As DNA, the CDR3 is TGTGCCATCAGTGATCCGGACAGGGAGAGCGAAAAACTGTTTTTT. Its translation is CAISDPDRESEKLFF.

The chain's CDR3 is CAVRVRDLMNTEAFF. The CDR3 region has the DNA TGTGCCGTCCGTGTCAGGGATCTCATGAACACTGAAGCTTTCTTT. V usage is TRBV6-5 and J usage is TRBJ1-1, with D maybe TRBD1 (5 bases). The germline V gene has CDR1 MNHEY and CDR2 SVGAGI. The CDR3 runs to 15 residues. Trimming removed 11 bases from V and 0 bases from J, with 19 bases in between.